This TCR beta chain is from a study of blood T cell repertoires in COVID-19. Study details: Nucleic acid was either cDNA or gDNA, and it came from T cells, B-cell-depleted T cells, or PBMCs.

Repertoires were generated with immunoSEQ multiplex PCR, while TCRdb's copy carries only in-frame clones and drops some. The sample has fewer than 40,000 clones, roughly 80% seen once. Sequencing was performed on peripheral blood. The TCR originated in a man between 60 and 75 years old with active COVID-19.

CDR3 loop: CASSLGQFNQPQHF. The CDR3 DNA sequence: TGTGCCAGTAGTCTCGGACAGTTCAATCAGCCCCAGCATTTT. The chain is built from TRBV19 and TRBJ1-5; perhaps TRBD1 as D (6 bases). V lost 5 bases and J lost 3, with 11 bases in between. Germline CDR1 is LNHDA and CDR2 is SQIVND (reference sequence). CDR3 length: 14 amino acids. Based on the CDR3 plus reference TRBV19 and TRBJ1-5, the full variable domain is DGGITQSPKYLFRKEGQNVTLSCEQNLNHDAMYWYRQDPGQGLRLIYYSQIVNDFQKGDIAEGYSVSREKKESFPLTVTSAQKNPTAFYLCASSLGQFNQPQHFGDGTRLSIL.